This T cell receptor beta chain stems from a study of blood T cell repertoires in COVID-19. The CDR3 spans 12 residues. Deletions cut 4 bases from V and 5 bases from J, with 7 bases between. Germline V CDR1 and CDR2: SGHVS, FQNEAQ. Using immunoSEQ multiplex PCR, the repertoire was profiled, and TCRdb retains in-frame clones only, with some absent. Here the sample spans some 96,000 clones, approximately 80% being singletons. The gene calls are TRBV7-8 and TRBJ2-3; D not resolved. The TCR comes from a man aged 45-60 years with active or convalescent COVID-19. Sequencing input: peripheral blood. The CDR3 DNA reads TGTGCCAGCAGCTCATCCATAGATACGCAGTATTTT. Protein: CASSSSIDTQYF.